The subject of this entry is one T cell receptor (beta chain). There are a few counts of this clonotype. Its antigen has not been determined. No base quality values were provided; no much bigger clone lies one nucleotide off. V was cut back by 1 base and J by 13 bases, leaving a gap of 12 bases between them. CDR1 and CDR2 (KGHSH, LQKENI) derive from the germline V gene. The CDR3 sequence holds 12 residues, the cysteine and phenylalanine included. Of all the DNA, just the CDR3 is kept, 36 bases in frame from base 1. This sample is drawn from a study of response to subunit inactivated influenza vaccine (dated by TCRdb to 2016 to 2019). Describing the broader study: The study used deep quantitative T cell receptor repertoire profiling to track responses to a trivalent subunit inactivated influenza vaccine.

General study outcomes and caveats: It was suggested by the authors that each seasonal influenza vaccination may recruit only a limited number of new T cells.

The library was obtained by RT-PCR. These reads were obtained on an Illumina HiSeq 2500. TCRdb reworked the public reads: Q25 trimming with fastp, MiXCR clone assembly, productive beta chains retained. Merged by CDR3 protein, the rows form single entries marked with the most common genes and DNA. Within this sample are around 790,000 distinct CDR3 sequences, with 21% of them counted one time only. The ten largest clones capture 9.5% to 13% of the sample. The V and J segments used are TRBV18 and TRBJ2-3, with no reliable assignment of the D segment. The receptor was derived from a man in his fifties who received an inactivated influenza vaccine. Donor details come from another sample of the same person, matched by shared clones. Sequenced here: PBMCs from blood, sampled roughly 5 days after vaccination. CDR3 region: CASSPLAPGEYF. Here is the DNA: TGTGCCAGCTCACCACTGGCCCCTGGGGAGTATTTT.